This T cell receptor (beta chain) was documented in a study of blood T cell repertoires in COVID-19. Turning to the study itself: T cells, B-cell-depleted T cells, or PBMCs supplied cDNA or gDNA.

Assay: immunoSEQ multiplex PCR; the TCRdb copy retains only in-frame clones and omits some. The sample comprises some 390,000 clones, around 92% of which are singletons, and 1.7% rests with the top ten. This CDR3 is 19 amino acids long. V was shortened by 2 bases and J by 3 bases, with 26 bases between the two germline ends. Germline-derived CDR1 and CDR2 are MNHNS and SASEGT. Grouping used clinical history reported by participants in a survey and questionnaire. Recovery meant two consecutive negative NP/OP PCR tests, professional clearance, or resolved symptoms. The chain has TRBV6-1 and TRBJ2-7; TRBD1 might be the D (6 bases). Sequencing input: PBMCs or T cells enriched from blood (not recorded which). The TCR was taken from a woman aged 30 to 39 who had recovered from COVID-19. This CDR3 reads CASSESIGQGPHLNYEQYF. In DNA, the CDR3 is TGTGCCAGCAGTGAATCTATCGGGCAGGGGCCTCACCTAAACTACGAGCAGTACTTC.